This T cell receptor (beta chain) comes out of a study of cytomegalovirus exposure and HLA in healthy donors. Primers: 60 Vbeta forward and 13 Jbeta reverse. Clones were sequenced by immunoSEQ multiplex PCR, and TCRdb holds only the in-frame ones, with some missing. The profile shows roughly 180,000 clones, 82% of them singletons. Each of the donors was a healthy bone marrow donor. To note about this clone: Its antigen is not known.

After removal of 6 bases from V and 0 bases from J, the junction contained 3 bases not matched to a gene. Germline V gene data show CDR1 as MNHEY and CDR2 as SVGAGI. The CDR3 has 15 amino acids. General study points: Follow-up analysis later connected one missense variant in DCLRE1C with trimming of TCR beta V- and J-genes. It was only CMV serostatus that was available as immune exposure information.

The source material was PBMCs. This TCR was recovered from a male donor in good health and CMV-seronegative. This rearrangement joins TRBV6-5 to TRBJ2-5; 11 positions agree with TRBD2. The CDR3 sequence is CASRGLAANQETQYF. CDR3 DNA sequence: TGTGCCAGCAGGGGACTAGCGGCAAACCAAGAGACCCAGTACTTC.